A selection of T cell receptor beta chains follows, all from one sample in a study of identical twins' blood T cells. A single record per CDR3 protein comes from TCRdb applying MiXCR to the 5' RACE reads. The sample has roughly 340,000 distinct CDR3 sequences; roughly 27% are singletons. Sample: PBMCs. The receptors were sampled from a woman aged 18-49 years in good health. Each CDR3 is given with its conserved first and last residue. The order of the fields is V gene, J gene, CDR3 length, CDR3 protein.

TRBV7-8,TRBJ2-2,15,CASSLQTGSAGELFF
TRBV28,TRBJ2-5,14,CASSSRDRVETQYF
TRBV29-1,TRBJ2-3,11,CSVEKVDTQYF
TRBV29-1,TRBJ1-1,12,CSGGQGFGEAFF
TRBV7-9,TRBJ2-7,15,CASSIQGPAPYEQYF
TRBV20-1,TRBJ1-2,13,CSARDDRNYGYTF
TRBV7-9,TRBJ1-1,15,CASRPTDRGYTEAFF
TRBV2,TRBJ2-1,15,CASSEGIPGFNEQFF
TRBV27,TRBJ2-1,11,CASSSGTQLFF
TRBV12-3/TRBV12-4,TRBJ1-1,14,CASSFWRLNTEAFF
TRBV11-2,TRBJ1-2,15,CASSPPDVYNYGYTF
TRBV18,TRBJ1-4,16,CASSPQVTLPNEKLFF
TRBV20-1,TRBJ1-3,11,CSAVIGNTIYF
TRBV5-1,TRBJ1-4,15,CASSSWGQKNEKLFF
TRBV6-5,TRBJ1-2,15,CASSVGPGQSYGYTF
TRBV6-5,TRBJ1-2,14,CASGPSGTSYGYTF
TRBV20-1,TRBJ1-5,14,CSARDPQGDQPQHF
TRBV7-9,TRBJ2-7,11,CASSSQFEQYF
TRBV9,TRBJ1-1,14,CASSDPSGGTEAFF
TRBV6-6,TRBJ1-6,14,CASRIGLNNSPLHF
TRBV2,TRBJ1-5,14,CASSRTDSNQPQHF
TRBV12-3/TRBV12-4,TRBJ1-2,14,CAGRPTGVGYGYTF
TRBV29-1,TRBJ1-1,14,CSVFSPGMNTEAFF
TRBV7-9,TRBJ2-1,18,CASSLIKLAVSSYNEQFF
TRBV12-5,TRBJ2-4,10,CASGSGVQYF
TRBV29-1,TRBJ2-3,13,CSAWGGNTDTQYF
TRBV9,TRBJ1-1,17,CASSASKSRGAVTEAFF
TRBV11-2,TRBJ1-5,14,CASSLARANQPQHF
TRBV20-1,TRBJ2-7,13,CSASNHQSYEQYF
TRBV2,TRBJ1-1,12,CASTRLGTEAFF
TRBV18,TRBJ2-3,17,CASSPPNLAGRTDTQYF
TRBV4-3,TRBJ2-3,15,CASSQETGGTDTQYF
TRBV20-1,TRBJ1-4,12,CSARTRNEKLFF
TRBV20-1,TRBJ1-2,15,CSARVFGRVNYGYTF
TRBV24-1,TRBJ2-2,14,CATSDRSNTGELFF
TRBV5-1,TRBJ1-2,15,CASSMHQPGYYGYTF
TRBV6-5,TRBJ2-2,14,CASRRTGYSGELFF
TRBV9,TRBJ1-1,17,CASSAGGQGARNTEAFF
TRBV20-1,TRBJ1-5,14,CSALNAGGNQPQHF
TRBV18,TRBJ1-5,17,CASSQKRGTGSDQPRHF
TRBV20-1,TRBJ2-5,10,CSANRETQYF
TRBV20-1,TRBJ1-1,15,CSARRQGAGNTEAFF
TRBV5-1,TRBJ2-3,16,CASSSCGTSKFGTQYF
TRBV29-1,TRBJ1-1,11,CSANGNTEAFF
TRBV5-1,TRBJ1-3,17,CASSPRDSDSSGNTIYF
TRBV29-1,TRBJ2-2,15,CSGLEQDTNTGELFF